This T cell receptor beta chain was sequenced in a study of early T cells in non-severe SARS-CoV-2 infection (dated by TCRdb to the early 2020s). A note on the overall study: TCR sequencing used bulk RNA from unsorted whole blood, so alpha and beta chains could not be paired. What the research found in general, with its limitations: VDJdb matching was skewed toward anti-spike CD8 responses, so virus-specific expansions were likely underestimated and private and CD4 specificities were missed.

This clonotype was observed many times. Its antigen is not yet known. Per-nucleotide qualities are absent, and no much larger clonotype sits a single base away. This was a case-control study nested in a cohort of healthcare workers in London, UK, who had nasopharyngeal swab PCR tests and blood samples taken every week. Healthcare workers were recruited during the week of the UK lockdown, between 23 and 31 March 2020, and followed weekly for up to about 15 weeks. The CDR3, from cysteine to phenylalanine, totals 13 residues. Solely the CDR3 DNA is kept, with 39 bases framed from the first base. CDR1 and CDR2 were assigned from the germline V gene as SQVTM and ANQGSEA. V gives up 2 bases and J gives up 5 bases, and the segment between their germline ends measures 12 bases. Libraries were constructed by 5' RACE. TCRdb shows the sequencer as NextSeq 500. In the TCR library protocol, unique molecular identifiers were attached to individual cDNA molecules to correct for PCR bias and sequencing error. Sequencing covered both TCR alpha and beta chains, and within each sample the abundances of alpha and beta sequences were tightly co-correlated. On the study's bioinformatics: Decombinator V4 was used to annotate the V gene, J gene and CDR3 of the TCR sequences. TCRs were defined as expanded if a significant change between any two time points was detected under a Poisson model with p below 0.0001. Abundances of TCRs were expressed as counts per million after normalisation to the total number of TCRs sequenced in each sample. MAIT TCRs were defined by TRAV1-2 paired with TRAJ12, TRAJ20 or TRAJ33, and iNKT TCRs by TRAV10 paired with TRAJ18. VDJdb, accessed on 1 November 2021, was searched for TCRs annotated for CMV, EBV and SARS-CoV-2, and TCRs annotated for more than one antigen were excluded. TCRdb passed the public sequencing reads through fastp at Q25 and MiXCR, retaining productive beta sequences. Rows matching on CDR3 protein sequence are summarized as one entry with the most common DNA and genes. Here the V and J calls rest on TCRdb's processing, not on the authors' analysis. This sample gives 65,000 to 95,000 distinct CDR3 sequences in total; over 9% of them show up just once. Together, the top ten hold approximately 4.8% of the sample.

The receptor chain draws on TRBV29-1 and TRBJ1-1; a confident D gene designation cannot be given. This receptor was identified in an adult who was a healthcare worker with PCR-confirmed SARS-CoV-2 infection or an uninfected control (not recorded which). Source material: whole blood. The nucleotides are TGCAGCGTTGAATGGTTCGCGGAAACTGAAGCTTTCTTT. Translated, it reads CSVEWFAETEAFF.